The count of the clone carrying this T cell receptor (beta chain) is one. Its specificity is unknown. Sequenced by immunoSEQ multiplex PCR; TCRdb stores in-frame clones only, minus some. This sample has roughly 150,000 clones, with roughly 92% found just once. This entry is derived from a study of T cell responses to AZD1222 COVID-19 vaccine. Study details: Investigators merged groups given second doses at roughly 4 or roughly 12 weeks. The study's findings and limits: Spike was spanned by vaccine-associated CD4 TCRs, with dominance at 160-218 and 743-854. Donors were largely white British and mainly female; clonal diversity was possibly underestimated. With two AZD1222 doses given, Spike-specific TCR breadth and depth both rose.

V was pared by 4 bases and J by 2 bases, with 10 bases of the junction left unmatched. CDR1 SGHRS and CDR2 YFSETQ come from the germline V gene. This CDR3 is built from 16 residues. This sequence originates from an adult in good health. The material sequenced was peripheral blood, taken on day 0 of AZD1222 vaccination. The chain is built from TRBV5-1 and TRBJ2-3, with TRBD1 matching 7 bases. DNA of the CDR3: TGCGCCAGCAGCGATGGCCGACAGGGATACACAGATACGCAGTATTTT. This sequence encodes CASSDGRQGYTDTQYF.